These 6 T cell receptor beta chains share one sample of origin, sequenced in a study of blood T cell repertoires in COVID-19. TCRdb keeps only in-frame clones here, not all; method: immunoSEQ multiplex PCR. The sample lists a few hundred thousand clones, around 87% occurring once. The sample was PBMCs or T cells enriched from blood (not recorded which). Source of these receptors: a man aged 40-49 years in a cohort exposed to, infected with or recovered from COVID-19 (not recorded which).

V and J are TRBV2 and TRBJ1-2, with 12 bases lining up with TRBD1. V dropped 5 bases and J dropped 8; count of bases not matched to a gene: 9. The germline V gene has CDR1 SNHLY and CDR2 FYNNEI. This CDR3 has 15 residues. CDR3 sequence reads: CASSNLGQGAGGYTF. CDR3 nucleotide sequence: TGTGCCAGCAGTAACCTGGGACAGGGGGCCGGGGGCTACACCTTC.

CDR3 in DNA: TGTGCCAGCAGTTTTAGCGGGAGGGCCAGCAATGAGCAGTTCTTC. Protein sequence: CASSFSGRASNEQFF. The chain has TRBV27 and TRBJ2-1, with 11 bases that match TRBD2. The CDR3 contains 15 residues. J gave up 6 bases and V 3 bases, and 4 bases lay outside the gene matches. CDR1 and CDR2 from the germline V gene are MNHEY and SMNVEV (reference sequence).

V gene TRBV19 combines with J gene TRBJ2-3; unclear D gene. This CDR3 contains 16 residues. CDR1 and CDR2 from the germline V gene are LNHDA and SQIVND (reference sequence). Trimming stripped 0 bases from V and 0 bases from J, with 10 bases between. In nucleotides, the CDR3 is TGTGCCAGTAGTATAGAGGGCAGTGCTAGCACAGATACGCAGTATTTT. This codes for CASSIEGSASTDTQYF.

V usage is TRBV27 and J usage is TRBJ2-7; TRBD1 aligns across 12 bases. The CDR3 is made up of 14 amino acids. The junction had 6 bases not matched to a gene; V was cut back by 6 bases and J by 6 bases. CDR1 and CDR2 from the germline V gene are MNHEY and SMNVEV (reference sequence). The CDR3 DNA sequence: TGTGCCAGCAGACCGGGACAGGGGGCCTCCGAGCAGTACTTC. Translation: CASRPGQGASEQYF.

In DNA, the CDR3 is TGTGCCAGCAGCGTAGAGGGACAGGGGGCCTACGAGCAGTACTTC. Translating it yields CASSVEGQGAYEQYF. The chain links TRBV9 to TRBJ2-7, with 11 bases that match TRBD1. Losses at the gene ends were 0 bases for V and 2 bases for J; bases not matched to a gene: 1. CDR1 is SGDLS, CDR2 YYNGEE, per germline. The CDR3 has 15 residues.

This rearrangement joins TRBV4-2 to TRBJ2-5; 10 nucleotides agree with TRBD1. The CDR3 is made up of 16 amino acids. V lost 0 bases to trimming and J lost 3 bases; unmatched junction nucleotides: 4. From germline, CDR1 is LGHNA and CDR2 YNFKEQ. The CDR3 is CASSQEGTGVKETQYF. CDR3 coding DNA: TGTGCCAGCAGCCAAGAGGGGACAGGGGTGAAAGAGACCCAGTACTTC.